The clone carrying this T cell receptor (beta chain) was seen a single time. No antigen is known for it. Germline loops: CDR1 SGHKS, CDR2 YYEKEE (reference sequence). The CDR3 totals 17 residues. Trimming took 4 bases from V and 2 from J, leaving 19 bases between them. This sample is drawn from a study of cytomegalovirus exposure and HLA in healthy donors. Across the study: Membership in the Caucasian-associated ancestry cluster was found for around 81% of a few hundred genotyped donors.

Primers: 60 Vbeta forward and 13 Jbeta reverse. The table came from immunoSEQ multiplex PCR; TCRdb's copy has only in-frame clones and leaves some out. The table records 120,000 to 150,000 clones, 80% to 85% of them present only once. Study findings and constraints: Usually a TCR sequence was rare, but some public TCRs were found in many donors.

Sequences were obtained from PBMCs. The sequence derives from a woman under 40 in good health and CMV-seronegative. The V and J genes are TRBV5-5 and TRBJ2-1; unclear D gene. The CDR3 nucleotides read TGTGCCAGCAGCCCCACCCCTGCGGAACGTCCCTACAATGAGCAGTTCTTC. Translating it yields CASSPTPAERPYNEQFF.